These T cell receptor beta chains were read from a single sample in a study of low-dose radiotherapy and immunotherapy resistance in tumors. TCRdb reprocessed the reads with MiXCR, giving one entry per CDR3 protein. In the table there are under 70,000 distinct CDR3 sequences, around 23% of which are singletons. The source was PBMCs, collected after low-dose radiotherapy plus immunotherapy. The source is a male donor with prostate cancer. The CDR3 runs from the conserved cysteine through the conserved F or W. A D gene is named only where the DNA matches it firmly. Rows may omit the clone size; those that give it use once, few, many or a size class.

d_gene: TRBD1
v_gene: TRBV24-1
j_gene: TRBJ1-5
abundance: many
CDR3nt: TGTGCCACCAGTGGACACAGGGGAACGGGCAATCAGCCCCAGCATTTT
CDR3aa: CATSGHRGTGNQPQHF

d_gene: TRBD1
v_gene: TRBV10-3
j_gene: TRBJ1-5
abundance: -
CDR3nt: TGTGCCATCAGTGAGTCGACAGGGACCGCCCGGCCCCAGCATTTT
CDR3aa: CAISESTGTARPQHF

d_gene: TRBD2
v_gene: TRBV20-1
j_gene: TRBJ2-3
abundance: -
CDR3nt: TGCAGTGCACTAGCGGGGGGGCTATTATTGGGCACAGATACGCAGTATTTT
CDR3aa: CSALAGGLLLGTDTQYF

d_gene: TRBD2
v_gene: TRBV27
j_gene: TRBJ2-7
abundance: many
CDR3nt: TGTGCCAGCAGTTTATCGGGGGGGTTCTACGAGCAGTACTTC
CDR3aa: CASSLSGGFYEQYF

d_gene: -
v_gene: TRBV6-6
j_gene: TRBJ2-7
abundance: many
CDR3nt: TGTGCCAGCAGGCGGGACGGCTCCTACGAGCAGTACTTC
CDR3aa: CASRRDGSYEQYF

d_gene: -
v_gene: TRBV29-1
j_gene: TRBJ2-1
abundance: many
CDR3nt: TGCAGCGTCGTCTCGGGGCTTTCCGGGGGTGAGCAGTTCTTC
CDR3aa: CSVVSGLSGGEQFF

d_gene: TRBD2
v_gene: TRBV7-6
j_gene: TRBJ2-1
abundance: many
CDR3nt: TGTGCCAGCAGCTCTCGATTGGGGAGGGCCTTCAATGAGCAGTTCTTC
CDR3aa: CASSSRLGRAFNEQFF

d_gene: -
v_gene: TRBV10-1
j_gene: TRBJ2-7
abundance: -
CDR3nt: TGCGCCAGCAGTGAGCTAATCGAGGGGGCCTACGAGCAGTACTTC
CDR3aa: CASSELIEGAYEQYF

d_gene: -
v_gene: TRBV7-2
j_gene: TRBJ1-1
abundance: -
CDR3nt: TGTGCCAGCAGCTCCGCGGGGGGGAACACTGAAGCTTTCTTT
CDR3aa: CASSSAGGNTEAFF

d_gene: -
v_gene: TRBV7-9
j_gene: TRBJ2-2
abundance: many
CDR3nt: TGTGCCAGCAGCCGGCGGACTCTCAGTGGACCCAACACCGGGGAGCTGTTTTTT
CDR3aa: CASSRRTLSGPNTGELFF

d_gene: -
v_gene: TRBV2
j_gene: TRBJ2-3
abundance: -
CDR3nt: TGTGCCAGCAGTGACATTGGAGCAGACACAGATACGCAGTATTTT
CDR3aa: CASSDIGADTDTQYF

d_gene: -
v_gene: TRBV6-1
j_gene: TRBJ2-7
abundance: -
CDR3nt: TGTGCCAGCAGTTTTGCAGACGAGCAGTACTTC
CDR3aa: CASSFADEQYF

d_gene: -
v_gene: TRBV28
j_gene: TRBJ1-5
abundance: few
CDR3nt: TGTGCCAGCAGCCTTGTCCCTAGCAATCAGCCCCAGCATTTT
CDR3aa: CASSLVPSNQPQHF